Following are 5 T cell receptor beta chains from one sample sequenced in a study of beta chain features in type 1 diabetes. Study conclusions and caveats: Across all four CD4+ subsets, people with type 1 diabetes showed modestly shorter TCRB CDR3s.

Reverse transcription of all isolated RNA meant that expressed TCRB transcripts were sequenced. Sequencing was performed with immunoSEQ multiplex PCR; in TCRdb, only in-frame clones are kept and a portion is missing. This sample has roughly 730,000 clones, with roughly an eighth found just once. Antigen specificity for these receptors is unknown. Sequencing was carried out using naive CD4+ T cells from blood. These receptors all come from a man aged 18-30 years with type 1 diabetes.

This clone turned up a few times. This sequence joins TRBV28 and TRBJ2-3; TRBD2 agrees at 8 bases. The CDR3 extends over 16 amino acids. Germline CDR1 is MDHEN and CDR2 is SYDVKM. V was pared by 1 base and J by 3 bases, with 6 bases of the junction left unmatched. DNA for the CDR3: TGTGCCAGCAGTTTATCCGGGGCTAGCGGGACAGATACGCAGTATTTT. Protein product: CASSLSGASGTDTQYF.

This clone was picked up a small number of times. V is TRBV9 and J is TRBJ1-1, with a possible D match to TRBD1 (6 bases). CDR3 length: 15 amino acids. CDR1 is SGDLS, CDR2 YYNGEE, per germline. V lost 4 bases and J 5 bases, leaving 18 bases between the germline ends. The CDR3 region has the DNA TGTGCCAGCAGCCCCCGAGGGGGAGGGAATACTGAAGCTTTCTTT. Protein product: CASSPRGGGNTEAFF.

The genes are TRBV28 and TRBJ2-2; 8 nucleotides line up with TRBD1. V lost 5 bases, J lost 4 bases, and 6 bases stayed unmatched. The CDR3 covers 15 residues. Germline V gene sequence: CDR1 MDHEN, CDR2 SYDVKM. As DNA, the CDR3 is TGTGCCAGCAGTCCCCTTGGACAGGGCACCGGGGAGCTGTTTTTT. It is translated as CASSPLGQGTGELFF.

The rearrangement links TRBV27 to TRBJ2-7, with D perhaps TRBD1 or TRBD2 (5 bases each). CDR3 size: 14 residues. Germline V gene data show CDR1 as MNHEY and CDR2 as SMNVEV (reference sequence). Trimming removed 4 bases from V and 0 bases from J, with 10 bases in between. CDR3: CASSSRDGSYEQYF. For the CDR3, the DNA is TGTGCCAGCAGTTCCCGGGACGGCTCCTACGAGCAGTACTTC.

This clone was found a few times. The rearrangement links TRBV7-9 to TRBJ1-1; 10 bases align to TRBD1. The CDR3 has 15 residues. V lost 5 bases to trimming and J lost 4 bases; unmatched junction nucleotides: 7. Germline assignment: CDR1 SEHNR and CDR2 FQNEAQ (reference sequence). CDR3 in amino acids: CASSPGTGVATEAFF. CDR3 DNA: TGTGCCAGCAGCCCAGGGACAGGGGTGGCCACTGAAGCTTTCTTT.